The rows below give T cell receptor beta chains drawn from one sample of a study of blood T cell repertoires in COVID-19. Assay used: immunoSEQ multiplex PCR; TCRdb lists only in-frame clones, some missing. Among about 210,000 clones, 70% to 90% were seen once, and the ten largest hold roughly 13%. Material: peripheral blood. Receptor source: a human donor in a cohort sampled during active COVID-19. Both conserved end residues are part of each CDR3. The order of the fields is clone size, V gene, D gene, J gene, CDR3 DNA, CDR3 protein. The D gene is left open where the match is weak. Some rows mark clone size as missing; the rest say once, few, many or name a class of expanded clone.

size: .; V: TRBV5-1; D: TRBD1; J: TRBJ2-7; DNA: TGCGCCAGCAGGCTGGGACAGGGGTCCCTTTCCTACGAGCAGTACTTC; CDR3: CASRLGQGSLSYEQYF
size: .; V: TRBV18; D: .; J: TRBJ1-1; DNA: TGTGCCAGCTCGCCGCAGGGGAGGGCTGAAGCTTTCTTT; CDR3: CASSPQGRAEAFF
size: .; V: TRBV5-1; D: .; J: TRBJ1-1; DNA: TGCGCCAGCACTTTACTTTGGAGGAGGGAAACTGAAGCTTTCTTT; CDR3: CASTLLWRRETEAFF
size: .; V: TRBV24-1; D: .; J: TRBJ1-5; DNA: TGTGCCACCAGTGATTTGCAGGACAATCAGCCCCAGCATTTT; CDR3: CATSDLQDNQPQHF
size: few; V: TRBV3-1/TRBV3-2; D: TRBD2; J: TRBJ2-7; DNA: TGTGCCAGCAGCCAAGATTACCCTAGCGGGACTTCCTCCTACGAGCAGTACTTC; CDR3: CASSQDYPSGTSSYEQYF
size: .; V: TRBV5-1; D: .; J: TRBJ2-1; DNA: TGCGCCAGCACCATACCCAGTGTCAATGAGCAGTTCTTC; CDR3: CASTIPSVNEQFF
size: .; V: TRBV7-2; D: TRBD1; J: TRBJ1-1; DNA: TGTGCCACCAGGGGGCGAGGTGACACTGAAGCTTTCTTT; CDR3: CATRGRGDTEAFF
size: few; V: TRBV5-1; D: .; J: TRBJ2-7; DNA: TGCGCCAGCAGCTTGATGGACATAGCCTACGAGCAGTACTTC; CDR3: CASSLMDIAYEQYF
size: .; V: TRBV19; D: .; J: TRBJ1-1; DNA: TGTGCCAGTAGTATCGACATGGAGGCTGAAGCTTTCTTT; CDR3: CASSIDMEAEAFF
size: .; V: TRBV2; D: .; J: TRBJ2-7; DNA: TGTGCCAGCTTCCCGGGGGTTCCCGGAGGATTAGAGCAGTACTTC; CDR3: CASFPGVPGGLEQYF
size: .; V: TRBV30; D: .; J: TRBJ1-5; DNA: TGTGCCTGGAGTGTTGACAGAAATCAGCCCCAGCATTTT; CDR3: CAWSVDRNQPQHF
size: .; V: TRBV9; D: TRBD1; J: TRBJ1-1; DNA: TGTGCCAGCAGACCGGGGACAGGGGGCTATGGTAGTACTGAAGCTTTCTTT; CDR3: CASRPGTGGYGSTEAFF
size: .; V: TRBV4-1; D: TRBD1; J: TRBJ1-1; DNA: TGCGCCAGCAGCCAAGATATGGGACAGACGATGAACACTGAAGCTTTCTTT; CDR3: CASSQDMGQTMNTEAFF
size: .; V: TRBV9; D: TRBD1; J: TRBJ1-4; DNA: TGTGCCAGCAGCTCCCAGGGGGGATATGAAAAACTGTTTTTT; CDR3: CASSSQGGYEKLFF
size: once; V: TRBV11-3; D: TRBD1; J: TRBJ1-1; DNA: TGTGCCAGCAGCTCAACGGGACAGGGTAGGACTGAAGCTTTCTTT; CDR3: CASSSTGQGRTEAFF
size: few; V: TRBV28; D: TRBD2; J: TRBJ2-7; DNA: TGTGCCAGCCGATATAGCGGGAGGGACTACGAGCAGTACTTC; CDR3: CASRYSGRDYEQYF
size: .; V: TRBV27; D: .; J: TRBJ1-3; DNA: TGTGCCAGCAGTTTGGCAGGACACCGTCGGGACACCATATATTTT; CDR3: CASSLAGHRRDTIYF
size: .; V: TRBV4-2; D: TRBD2; J: TRBJ2-4; DNA: TGTGCCAGCAGCCAAGAGGTAGCGGGAGGAGCCAAAAACATTCAGTACTTC; CDR3: CASSQEVAGGAKNIQYF
size: .; V: TRBV6-2/TRBV6-3; D: .; J: TRBJ1-1; DNA: TGTGCCAGCAGTTACAACAGCCCTAACACTGAAGCTTTCTTT; CDR3: CASSYNSPNTEAFF
size: .; V: TRBV4-3; D: .; J: TRBJ1-6; DNA: TGCGCCAGCAGCCCCCGAGCCGGTTCCTATTCACCCCTCCACTTT; CDR3: CASSPRAGSYSPLHF
size: .; V: TRBV19; D: .; J: TRBJ1-2; DNA: TGTGCCAGTAAGGGAATACAGGATAGCTATGGCTACACCTTC; CDR3: CASKGIQDSYGYTF
size: few; V: TRBV19; D: TRBD1; J: TRBJ1-5; DNA: TGTGCCAGTACCCAGCGGACAGGGAGATATCAGCCCCAGCATTTT; CDR3: CASTQRTGRYQPQHF
size: .; V: TRBV21-1; D: .; J: TRBJ1-2; DNA: TGTGCCAGCAGCAAAGCATGTTCAGGGGGACAGGGTGCGTATGGCTACACCTTC; CDR3: CASSKACSGGQGAYGYTF
size: once; V: TRBV9; D: .; J: TRBJ2-2; DNA: TGTGCCAGCAGCTTTTTCCCTCACACCGGGGAGCTGTTTTTT; CDR3: CASSFFPHTGELFF
size: .; V: TRBV24-1; D: TRBD1; J: TRBJ1-4; DNA: TGTGCCACCAGTGAGACAGGGTCGGGTGAAAAACTGTTTTTT; CDR3: CATSETGSGEKLFF
size: few; V: TRBV12-3/TRBV12-4; D: .; J: TRBJ1-1; DNA: TGTGCCAGCAGCCTACAGGGTGGGCAAGAAGCTTTCTTT; CDR3: CASSLQGGQEAFF
size: .; V: TRBV28; D: TRBD1; J: TRBJ1-4; DNA: TGTGCCGTCTGGGGGCAGGGGGGTGAAAAACTGTTTTTT; CDR3: CAVWGQGGEKLFF
size: few; V: TRBV28; D: TRBD2; J: TRBJ2-7; DNA: TGTGCCAGCAGTTTAGGGACTAGCGGGAATTATTACGAGCAGTACTTC; CDR3: CASSLGTSGNYYEQYF
size: .; V: TRBV19; D: .; J: TRBJ1-6; DNA: TGTGCCAGTAGTTTCGCAGGCAGGAATTCACCCCTCCACTTT; CDR3: CASSFAGRNSPLHF
size: .; V: TRBV6-6; D: .; J: TRBJ2-7; DNA: TGTGCCAGCAGCCCCACAGGGCCGTACGAGCAGTACTTC; CDR3: CASSPTGPYEQYF
size: .; V: TRBV27; D: .; J: TRBJ1-5; DNA: TGTGCCAGCAGTTTATCTGGGGGGTTTAATCAGCCCCAGCATTTT; CDR3: CASSLSGGFNQPQHF
size: .; V: TRBV5-1; D: TRBD1; J: TRBJ2-1; DNA: TGCGCCAGCAGCCAGGACAGGGCAAATGAGCAGTTCTTC; CDR3: CASSQDRANEQFF
size: .; V: TRBV4-3; D: .; J: TRBJ1-1; DNA: TGCGCCAGCAGCCAAGGAGGGAATGGACGGACTGAAGCTTTCTTT; CDR3: CASSQGGNGRTEAFF
size: .; V: TRBV7-2; D: .; J: TRBJ2-7; DNA: TGTGCCAGCAGCTTAGCGGGGGGGGCTCAAGTTGGGTCCTACGAGCAGTACTTC; CDR3: CASSLAGGAQVGSYEQYF
size: many; V: TRBV7-2; D: .; J: TRBJ1-2; DNA: TGTGCCAGCAACCTGAACAGGGTATCTAGTGGCTACACCTTC; CDR3: CASNLNRVSSGYTF
size: many; V: TRBV14; D: TRBD2; J: TRBJ2-2; DNA: TGTGCCAGCAGCCAATCCCCGGGACTAGCGGGAGGGCGGCAGCTGTTTTTT; CDR3: CASSQSPGLAGGRQLFF
size: .; V: TRBV5-5; D: TRBD1; J: TRBJ2-6; DNA: TGTGCCAGCAGGGCGGACAGGGCGTCACATGGGGCCAACGTCCTGACTTTC; CDR3: CASRADRASHGANVLTF
size: .; V: TRBV29-1; D: TRBD1; J: TRBJ1-2; DNA: TGCAGCGTCAGCGGGACAGGGGGCTATGGCTACACCTTC; CDR3: CSVSGTGGYGYTF
size: .; V: TRBV2; D: .; J: TRBJ2-3; DNA: TGTGCCGGGGGGACAGGCACAGATACGCAGTATTTT; CDR3: CAGGTGTDTQYF
size: .; V: TRBV3-1/TRBV3-2; D: .; J: TRBJ2-3; DNA: TGTGCCAGCAGCCAAGATCTTCAGGATACGCAGTATTTT; CDR3: CASSQDLQDTQYF
size: .; V: TRBV27; D: .; J: TRBJ2-7; DNA: TGTGCCAGCAGTTTATCAGGACAGGGAGGGGAGCAGTACTTC; CDR3: CASSLSGQGGEQYF
size: .; V: TRBV13; D: TRBD1; J: TRBJ2-7; DNA: TGTGCCAGCAGCACAAGACAGGGGGGAAACGAGCAGTACTTC; CDR3: CASSTRQGGNEQYF
size: once; V: TRBV27; D: .; J: TRBJ1-1; DNA: TGTGCCAGCAGTCCGTTAGGGGTTGAAGCTTTCTTT; CDR3: CASSPLGVEAFF
size: .; V: TRBV19; D: TRBD1; J: TRBJ1-2; DNA: TGTGCCAGTAGTATAAATAGCGACAGGGGATATGGCTACACCTTC; CDR3: CASSINSDRGYGYTF
size: .; V: TRBV19; D: TRBD2; J: TRBJ2-1; DNA: TGTGCCAGTAGTATGCAGCGGGGGGCGTATGAGCAGTTCTTC; CDR3: CASSMQRGAYEQFF
size: few; V: TRBV5-1; D: .; J: TRBJ1-2; DNA: TGCGCCAGCAGTTTCGACCCAGGGAGGGGAGGGGGCTACACCTTC; CDR3: CASSFDPGRGGGYTF
size: .; V: TRBV10-3; D: TRBD1; J: TRBJ2-7; DNA: TGTGCCATCAGTGAGTACTCAGGGGGCCGTGACGAGCAGTACTTC; CDR3: CAISEYSGGRDEQYF
size: .; V: TRBV7-7; D: .; J: TRBJ2-3; DNA: TGTGCTAGCAGCTTACGTAGCGGAGCTACAGATACGCAGTATTTT; CDR3: CASSLRSGATDTQYF
size: .; V: TRBV7-9; D: .; J: TRBJ2-6; DNA: TGTGCCACCCCACGACCCCGGAGCTCTGGGGCCAACGTCCTGACTTTC; CDR3: CATPRPRSSGANVLTF
size: .; V: TRBV19; D: TRBD2; J: TRBJ2-3; DNA: TGTGCCAGTAGTACGACTAGCGGGGGGACGACAGATACGCAGTATTTT; CDR3: CASSTTSGGTTDTQYF
size: .; V: TRBV5-1; D: .; J: TRBJ2-5; DNA: TGCGCCAGCAGTCTCAGGGGTTTCGAAGAGACCCAGTACTTC; CDR3: CASSLRGFEETQYF
size: .; V: TRBV7-2; D: TRBD2; J: TRBJ2-1; DNA: TGTGCCAGCAGCCAACTAGCGGGGGGGCCCCATGAGCAGTTCTTC; CDR3: CASSQLAGGPHEQFF
size: .; V: TRBV2; D: TRBD1; J: TRBJ1-1; DNA: TGTGCCAGCAGTGAAGCGATGGTACTCACCCCCCGGGACAGGGTTGGGTGGAACACTGAAGCTTTCTTT; CDR3: CASSEAMVLTPRDRVGWNTEAFF
size: .; V: TRBV7-2; D: TRBD1; J: TRBJ1-2; DNA: TGTGCCAGCAGCATGGGACAGGGGGTAGGTGGCTACACCTTC; CDR3: CASSMGQGVGGYTF
size: .; V: TRBV27; D: .; J: TRBJ2-3; DNA: TGTGCCAGCAGTTTACTAACAGGGCGCGCAGATACGCAGTATTTT; CDR3: CASSLLTGRADTQYF
size: .; V: TRBV24-1; D: TRBD2; J: TRBJ2-1; DNA: TGTGCCACCAGTGATTTGGCTAGCGGGAGGAGAAATAAGTTCTTC; CDR3: CATSDLASGRRNKFF
size: .; V: TRBV5-1; D: TRBD1; J: TRBJ1-4; DNA: TGCGCCAGCAGCTTGGGGGACAGGGGCGAAAAACTGTTTTTT; CDR3: CASSLGDRGEKLFF
size: .; V: TRBV7-2; D: TRBD1; J: TRBJ1-4; DNA: TGTGCCAGCAGCCAATTTCAGACAGGGGGTGGAAAACTGTTTTTT; CDR3: CASSQFQTGGGKLFF
size: .; V: TRBV2; D: TRBD2; J: TRBJ2-3; DNA: TGTGCCAAGGGAAGCAGCGGGGGGCCAGATACGCAGTATTTT; CDR3: CAKGSSGGPDTQYF
size: .; V: TRBV7-9; D: TRBD2; J: TRBJ2-4; DNA: TGTGCCAGCAGCTCGGGACTAGCAAACATTCAGTACTTC; CDR3: CASSSGLANIQYF